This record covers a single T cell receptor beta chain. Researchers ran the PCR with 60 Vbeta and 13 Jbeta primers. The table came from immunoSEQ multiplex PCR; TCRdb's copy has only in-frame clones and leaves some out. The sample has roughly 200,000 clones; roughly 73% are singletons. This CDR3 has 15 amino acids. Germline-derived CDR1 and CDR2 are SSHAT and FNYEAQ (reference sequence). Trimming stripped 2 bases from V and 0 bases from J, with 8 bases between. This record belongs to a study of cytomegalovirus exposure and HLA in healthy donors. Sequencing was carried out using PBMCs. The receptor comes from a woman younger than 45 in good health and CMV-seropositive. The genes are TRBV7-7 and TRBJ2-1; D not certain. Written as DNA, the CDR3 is TGTGCCAGCAGCTTAAATCAGGCCTCCTACAATGAGCAGTTCTTC. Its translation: CASSLNQASYNEQFF.